These 14 T cell receptor beta chains were sequenced from one sample in a study of T cells in Graves' hyperthyroidism and ophthalmopathy. It was RNA transcripts that yielded the amplified TCR beta CDR3 regions. A set of HTBI primers served as the primers for a first-round RT-PCR of the TCR CDR3. TCRdb analysed the multiplex PCR reads with MiXCR anew, one entry per CDR3 protein. The profile shows nearly 600,000 distinct CDR3 sequences, more than 11% of them singletons. Sequenced material: blood. These receptors originate from a woman in her 30s with Graves' hyperthyroidism that later progressed to Graves' ophthalmopathy.

This clonotype was found many times. The chain employs TRBV2 and TRBJ2-7; D possibly matches TRBD1 or TRBD2 (5 bases each). The V end was cut by 2 bases, the J end by 4 bases, with 15 bases between. Looked up from germline, CDR1 is SNHLY and CDR2 is FYNNEI. The CDR3 has 15 residues. CDR3 sequence reads: CASSEQLPGPYEQYF. The CDR3 DNA sequence: TGTGCCAGCAGTGAACAATTACCGGGACCGTACGAGCAGTACTTC.

J is TRBJ2-3 and V is TRBV7-6, with unresolved D. This CDR3 contains 16 residues. The V and J ends lost 4 bases and 2 bases respectively, with 16 bases between them. CDR1 SGHVS and CDR2 FNYEAQ come from the germline V gene. The CDR3 sequence is CASSYSPADNTDTQYF. In DNA, the CDR3 is TGTGCCAGCAGCTATTCCCCGGCAGATAACACAGATACGCAGTATTTT.

The table lists this clonotype with many counts. V usage is TRBV6-1 and J usage is TRBJ2-7, with D uncertain. The CDR3 runs 17 residues. Between the trimmed V and J ends, which lost 2 bases and 3 bases, there was a span of 20 bases. Germline V gene sequence: CDR1 MNHNS, CDR2 SASEGT. The CDR3 DNA is TGTGCCAGCAGTGAACAAATTCGAGACGACGGATACTACGAGCAGTACTTC. Its translation: CASSEQIRDDGYYEQYF.

At least ten counts were recorded for this clonotype. The chain couples TRBV28 to TRBJ2-3, with 10 positions matching TRBD1. The trim removed 5 bases at V and 4 bases at J, leaving 3 bases unmatched. The CDR3 has 14 residues. Per the germline V gene, CDR1 is MDHEN and CDR2 is SYDVKM. The CDR3 DNA is TGTGCCAGCAGTGGACAGGGGGGATCAGATACGCAGTATTTT. This encodes CASSGQGGSDTQYF.

This clonotype showed up just a few times. The chain carries TRBV11-2 and TRBJ2-7, with D perhaps TRBD1 (6 bases). The V end lost 5 bases, the J end lost 5 bases, and 13 bases lay between the germline ends. This CDR3 spans 13 amino acids. Germline loops: CDR1 SGHAT, CDR2 FQNNGV. CDR3 in amino acids: CASSPGQLHEQYF. The CDR3 DNA reads TGTGCCAGCAGCCCCGGACAGCTCCACGAGCAGTACTTC.

A few counts support this clonotype. The chain recombines TRBV6-5 with TRBJ2-3, with a weak D call TRBD2 (6 bases). The CDR3 extends over 16 amino acids. The germline CDR1 and CDR2 sequences are MNHEY and SVGAGI. Trimming took 0 bases from V and 4 from J, leaving 14 bases between them. CDR3 in DNA: TGTGCCAGCAGTTACTCGAGAGGCAGCGGGCCAGATACGCAGTATTTT. Translated: CASSYSRGSGPDTQYF.

This clonotype has just a few counts. This rearrangement joins TRBV20-1 to TRBJ2-7; no firm D call. Germline CDR1 DFQATT, CDR2 SNEGSKA (reference sequence). The V and J ends lost 0 bases and 6 bases respectively, with 12 bases between them. The CDR3 is made up of 13 amino acids. The CDR3 DNA follows: TGCAGTGCTAGAGATAGGGTTTCGTCCGAGCAGTACTTC. Protein: CSARDRVSSEQYF.

This clonotype showed up many times. The V gene is TRBV6-1, the J gene TRBJ2-2; D unresolved. The CDR3 contains 15 residues. Germline CDR1 and CDR2: MNHNS and SASEGT. V lost 6 bases to trimming and J lost 5 bases, with 16 bases between them. The CDR3: CASSTSPTRTGELFF. CDR3 nucleotides: TGTGCCAGCAGCACTTCACCGACTCGGACCGGGGAGCTGTTTTTT.

In this sample, this clonotype turned up many times. This chain connects TRBV12-3 or TRBV12-4 to TRBJ2-3, with no clear D. The CDR3 spans 15 residues. V dropped 3 bases and J dropped 2 bases, with 12 bases sitting between them. CDR3 sequence (DNA): TGTGCCAGCAGTTTGTTACCGACAAACACAGATACGCAGTATTTT. Protein sequence: CASSLLPTNTDTQYF.

This clonotype was counted at least ten times. V usage is TRBV11-3 and J usage is TRBJ2-3; 11 bases match TRBD2. Looked up from germline, CDR1 is SGHNT and CDR2 is YENEEA. The CDR3 totals 15 residues. Trimming removed 5 bases from V and 3 bases from J; junction bases left unmatched: 4. As DNA, the CDR3 is TGTGCCAGCAGCCTTACTAGCGGGAGAACAGATACGCAGTATTTT. Its translation: CASSLTSGRTDTQYF.

A remark on this clonotype: This may arise from a read error, as a much more abundant clone is one base away. The J gene is TRBJ2-3, the V gene TRBV6-1; the match to TRBD1 covers 9 bases. The CDR3 sequence is 15 residues long. Germline assignment: CDR1 MNHNS and CDR2 SASEGT. The CDR3 sequence is CAGSGPGQGTDTQYF. Here the CDR3 DNA reads TGTGCCGGCAGTGGACCGGGACAGGGAACAGATACGCAGTATTTT.

In its sample, this clonotype was seen a few times. DNA of the CDR3: TGTGCCAGCAGTCGGACTAGCGGGAGGTCAGAGACCCAGTACTTC. Amino acids: CASSRTSGRSETQYF. The J gene is TRBJ2-5, the V gene TRBV27; 14 nucleotides line up with TRBD2. The length of the CDR3 is 15 residues. Germline CDR1 is MNHEY and CDR2 is SMNVEV (reference sequence). The trim removed 5 bases at V and 4 bases at J, leaving 3 bases unmatched.

V is TRBV20-1 and J is TRBJ1-5; D uncertain. The CDR3 loop spans 14 amino acids. Deletions cut 0 bases from V and 0 bases from J, with 6 bases between. Germline loops: CDR1 DFQATT, CDR2 SNEGSKA (reference sequence). Here the CDR3 DNA reads TGCAGTGCTAGAGAGGGCAGTAGCAATCAGCCCCAGCATTTT. Translated: CSAREGSSNQPQHF.

Here the CDR3 DNA reads TGTGCTAGTGGTTTGGTCCCGACAGGGAACCAGCCCCAGCATTTT. It is translated as CASGLVPTGNQPQHF. This chain links TRBV12-5 with TRBJ1-5; 7 nucleotides line up with TRBD1. J gave up 7 bases and V 0 bases, and 6 bases lay outside the gene matches. The CDR3 consists of 15 residues. The V gene's germline CDR1 is LGHNT and CDR2 FRNRAP.